The 18 T cell receptor beta chains below come from one sample, sequenced in a study of cytomegalovirus exposure and HLA in healthy donors (dated by TCRdb to 2017 to 2019). Library generation was performed with the immunoSEQ multiplex PCR assay. The multiplex PCR relied on a mix of 60 forward primers for TCR Vbeta segments and 13 reverse primers for TCR Jbeta segments. TCRdb carries this immuneACCESS record with in-frame sequences only. Its versions omit some clonotypes, under half of them owing to an unresolved V gene in the studies checked, with the rest unexplained. For this sample there are about 160,000 clones; 65% to 90% appear just once. The top ten constitute 5% to 7% of the sample. Sequenced input: PBMCs. The receptors were gathered from a man aged 50 or older in good health and CMV-seropositive.

Regarding this clone: The germline gene is not matched at one end of the junction; a read error may be the cause. This same CDR3 is encoded by further DNA sequences in the sample. V usage is TRBV7-7 and J usage is TRBJ2-5, with 10 bases aligning to TRBD2. This CDR3 is 15 amino acids long. Germline CDR1 SSHAT, CDR2 FNYEAQ (reference sequence). This CDR3 reads CASSLASGRGETQYF. CDR3 DNA: TGTGCTAGCAGCTTAGCTAGCGGGAGAGGAGAGACCCAGTACTTC.

The CDR3 loop reads CASSPKPGTEAFF. In nucleotides, the CDR3 is TGTGCCAGCAGCCCGAAACCGGGAACTGAAGCTTTCTTT. The chain employs TRBV7-3 and TRBJ1-1; D unresolved. Germline CDR1 is SGHTA and CDR2 is FQGTGA. Trimming removed 5 bases from V and 5 bases from J, with 12 bases in between. There are 13 residues in the CDR3.

J is TRBJ2-3 and V is TRBV7-3; D is perhaps TRBD2 (5 bases). Germline V gene sequence: CDR1 SGHTA, CDR2 FQGTGA. The CDR3 has 12 residues. V lost 2 bases and J 6 bases, leaving 6 bases between the germline ends. In DNA form, the CDR3 reads TGTGCCAGCAGCTTATCGGGGGATACGCAGTATTTT. Translating gives CASSLSGDTQYF.

This clone was counted between two and nine times. The gene calls are TRBV6-4 and TRBJ2-1, with TRBD2 matching over 9 bases. The CDR3 contains 18 residues. Germline values: CDR1 MRHNA, CDR2 SNTAGT. V was pared by 5 bases and J by 3 bases, with 14 bases of the junction left unmatched. CDR3 nucleotides: TGTGCCAGCAGTAAAGAAATTGCGGGAGGGCCGCTCTACAATGAGCAGTTCTTC. This sequence encodes CASSKEIAGGPLYNEQFF.

The chain carries TRBV5-8 and TRBJ2-1, with D perhaps TRBD2 (6 bases). This CDR3 contains 13 residues. V was clipped by 5 bases and J by 9 bases, with 15 bases between them. CDR1 and CDR2 from the germline V gene are SGHTS and YDEGEE. CDR3 nucleotide sequence: TGTGCCAGCAGAATCCTAAGCGGGCTTGAGCAGTTCTTC. As protein: CASRILSGLEQFF.

This clone was counted at least ten times. The CDR3: CASTDLGQEYGYTF. CDR3 DNA: TGTGCCAGCACCGATTTGGGACAGGAATATGGCTACACCTTC. The gene calls are TRBV5-4 and TRBJ1-2, with 8 bases identical to TRBD1. The CDR3 runs to 14 residues. Trimming removed 6 bases from V and 5 bases from J; junction bases left unmatched: 9. Germline V gene data show CDR1 as SGHNT and CDR2 as YYREEE (reference sequence).

The J gene is TRBJ1-4, the V gene TRBV2, with D perhaps TRBD1 (5 bases). The CDR3 sequence is 13 residues long. Germline V gene sequence: CDR1 SNHLY, CDR2 FYNNEI. Trimming left V 4 bases short and J 8 bases short, with 11 bases between. The CDR3 here is CASSVGLGEKLFF. CDR3 nucleotide sequence: TGTGCCAGCAGTGTGGGGCTTGGGGAAAAACTGTTTTTT.

This chain links TRBV13 with TRBJ2-1; 10 positions match TRBD2. Germline trimming cut 5 bases from V and 2 bases from J; bases unmatched to any gene: 3. Germline V gene data show CDR1 as PRHDT and CDR2 as FYEKMQ (reference sequence). This CDR3 contains 15 residues. The CDR3 reads CASSTLAGTYNEQFF. In DNA, the CDR3 is TGTGCCAGCAGCACACTAGCGGGAACCTACAATGAGCAGTTCTTC.

The chain recombines TRBV7-9 with TRBJ2-2; D possibly corresponds to TRBD1 (5 bases). The germline V gene has CDR1 SEHNR and CDR2 FQNEAQ (reference sequence). The CDR3 consists of 14 residues. Deletions cut 5 bases from V and 3 bases from J, with 10 bases between. The CDR3 sequence is CASSVARDTGELFF. The CDR3 coding sequence is TGTGCCAGCAGCGTCGCCAGGGACACCGGGGAGCTGTTTTTT. The variable domain in full, completed from reference TRBV7-9 and TRBJ2-2, reads DTGVSQNPRHKITKRGQNVTFRCDPISEHNRLYWYRQTLGQGPEFLTYFQNEAQLEKSRLLSDRFSAERPKGSFSTLEIQRTEQGDSAMYLCASSVARDTGELFFGEGSRLTVL.

This clone was recorded only once. The chain combines TRBV2 with TRBJ1-2; D is possibly TRBD1 (6 bases). Germline loops: CDR1 SNHLY, CDR2 FYNNEI. V was shortened by 1 base and J by 3 bases, with 15 bases between the two germline ends. This CDR3 spans 16 amino acids. As DNA, the CDR3 is TGTGCCAGCAGTGAAGGTACAGGGTTTGGAGACTATGGCTACACCTTC. It specifies CASSEGTGFGDYGYTF.

The chain has TRBV5-1 and TRBJ2-7, with D hard to call. The germline V and J ends were trimmed by 1 base and 2 bases, with 10 bases remaining between them. This CDR3 comprises 14 residues. Germline lookup yields CDR1 SGHRS and CDR2 YFSETQ. As DNA, the CDR3 is TGCGCCAGCAGCTTGATGTCAAAAACCTACGAGCAGTACTTC. This encodes CASSLMSKTYEQYF.

The CDR3 region is CATSRDIQPQHF. As DNA, the CDR3 is TGTGCCACCAGCAGAGATATTCAGCCCCAGCATTTT. The chain links TRBV15 to TRBJ1-5; no firm D call. This CDR3 comprises 12 residues. Trimming stripped 0 bases from V and 6 bases from J, with 3 bases between. Germline V CDR1 and CDR2: LNHNV, YYDKDF (reference sequence).

This sequence joins TRBV6-5 and TRBJ2-7; maybe TRBD1 (5 bases). The CDR3 covers 14 residues. The V gene lost 8 bases and the J gene lost 0 bases, with 14 bases spanning the gap. Germline values: CDR1 MNHEY, CDR2 SVGAGI. CDR3 in DNA: TGTGCCAGCCAAGACAGATCCAGCTCCTACGAGCAGTACTTC. Translating it yields CASQDRSSSYEQYF.

The rearrangement joins TRBV5-6 to TRBJ2-3; TRBD2 agrees at 10 bases. J gave up 0 bases and V 1 base, and 8 bases lay outside the gene matches. CDR3 size: 18 residues. Germline assignment: CDR1 SGHDT and CDR2 YYEEEE. CDR3 sequence (DNA): TGTGCCAGCAGCTTGACTAGCGGGATCCTTCCTAGCACAGATACGCAGTATTTT. As protein: CASSLTSGILPSTDTQYF. The full variable domain, in which reference TRBV5-6 and TRBJ2-3 provide the parts outside the CDR3, is DAGVTQSPTHLIKTRGQQVTLRCSPKSGHDTVSWYQQALGQGPQFIFQYYEEEERQRGNFPDRFSGHQFPNYSSELNVNALLLGDSALYLCASSLTSGILPSTDTQYFGPGTRLTVL.

V is TRBV6-1 and J is TRBJ1-1; D not resolved. The germline V and J ends were trimmed by 5 bases and 2 bases, with 9 bases remaining between them. This CDR3 is 13 amino acids long. Germline V gene lookup returns CDR1 MNHNS and CDR2 SASEGT. The CDR3 loop reads CASSYSENTEAFF. CDR3 nucleotide sequence: TGTGCCAGCAGTTATTCAGAAAACACTGAAGCTTTCTTT.

The chain carries TRBV7-9 and TRBJ2-7; 8 nucleotides match TRBD1. Germline V gene sequence: CDR1 SEHNR, CDR2 FQNEAQ (reference sequence). This CDR3 has 16 amino acids. V lost 3 bases, J lost 4 bases, and 11 bases stayed unmatched. DNA for the CDR3: TGTGCCAGCAGCTTCCAGGGGGCCCCTCAAGGATACGAGCAGTACTTC. Translation: CASSFQGAPQGYEQYF. Combining the CDR3 with reference TRBV7-9 and TRBJ2-7 gives the whole variable domain DTGVSQNPRHKITKRGQNVTFRCDPISEHNRLYWYRQTLGQGPEFLTYFQNEAQLEKSRLLSDRFSAERPKGSFSTLEIQRTEQGDSAMYLCASSFQGAPQGYEQYFGPGTRLTVT.

This rearrangement joins TRBV29-1 to TRBJ1-4, with 8 nucleotides matching TRBD1. J gave up 8 bases and V 4 bases, and 9 bases lay outside the gene matches. Germline V gene sequence: CDR1 SQVTM, CDR2 ANQGSEA. The CDR3 is 14 amino acids. CDR3: CSVAQGALREKLFF. CDR3 nucleotides: TGCAGCGTTGCCCAGGGGGCCCTCAGGGAAAAACTGTTTTTT.

This clone was seen a single time. This chain uses TRBV15 with TRBJ2-3, with 7 bases fitting TRBD1. The CDR3 is 14 residues long. The V segment lost 5 bases and the J segment 4 bases; nucleotides outside the gene matches: 6. The V gene's germline CDR1 is LNHNV and CDR2 YYDKDF (reference sequence). CDR3 nucleotides: TGTGCCACCAGCTTAAGACAGGGCGCAGATACGCAGTATTTT. Translating gives CATSLRQGADTQYF.